What follows are 5 T cell receptor beta chains derived from one specimen sequenced in a study of CD8 T cells in Susac syndrome. 0.5 to 1 ug RNA was reverse transcribed with random hexamers. TCRdb re-analysed the immunoSEQ multiplex PCR reads in MiXCR, keeping a single row per CDR3 protein. The sample carries over 100,000 distinct CDR3 sequences, over 90% recorded once. Sequenced: CD8+ T cells from PBMCs. The receptors shown here come from a human donor with Susac syndrome.

The chain combines TRBV29-1 with TRBJ2-1, with 7 bases identical to TRBD2. The CDR3 is 14 residues long. The V gene's germline CDR1 is SQVTM and CDR2 ANQGSEA. Unmatched junction bases numbered 15, after V lost 7 bases and J lost 9 bases. CDR3 loop: CSARDYLTVGEQFF. The CDR3 bases are TGCAGCGCCCGGGACTACCTTACGGTGGGTGAGCAGTTCTTC.

The gene calls are TRBV9 and TRBJ2-7, with D hard to call. The germline V gene has CDR1 SGDLS and CDR2 YYNGEE. The CDR3 consists of 14 residues. Trimming pared 0 bases from V and 3 bases from J, leaving 10 bases between. CDR3 loop: CASSVGWSNYEQYF. The CDR3 bases are TGTGCCAGCAGCGTAGGGTGGTCAAACTACGAGCAGTACTTC. The entire variable domain, with the rest obtained from reference TRBV9 and TRBJ2-7, is as follows: DSGVTQTPKHLITATGQRVTLRCSPRSGDLSVYWYQQSLDQGLQFLIQYYNGEERAKGNILERFSAQQFPDLHSELNLSSLELGDSALYFCASSVGWSNYEQYFGPGTRLTVT.

The chain links TRBV2 to TRBJ1-1; D remains ambiguous. Trimming took 6 bases from V and 2 from J, leaving 10 bases between them. CDR1 is SNHLY and CDR2 is FYNNEI in the germline V gene. The CDR3 contains 13 residues. The CDR3 here is CASRTGPNTEAFF. The CDR3 DNA is TGTGCCAGCAGGACCGGGCCTAACACTGAAGCTTTCTTT.

The rearrangement links TRBV29-1 to TRBJ2-5; possible D gene TRBD2, 6 bases. With 6 bases removed from V and 2 bases from J, the gap between germline ends came to 13 bases. This CDR3 region has 13 residues. Germline V gene sequence: CDR1 SQVTM, CDR2 ANQGSEA. CDR3: CSVPLGGQETQYF. The CDR3 nucleotides are TGCAGCGTCCCTCTCGGGGGACAAGAGACCCAGTACTTC.

This chain joins TRBV5-6 and TRBJ2-7; D tentatively reads TRBD1 or TRBD2 (6 bases each). Germline V gene data show CDR1 as SGHDT and CDR2 as YYEEEE. This CDR3 is built from 14 residues. Trimming stripped 0 bases from V and 2 bases from J, with 9 bases between. CDR3 sequence: CASSLGGDTYEQYF. The CDR3 DNA follows: TGTGCCAGCAGCTTGGGCGGGGACACCTACGAGCAGTACTTC.